This T cell receptor beta chain was found in a study of cytomegalovirus exposure and HLA in healthy donors. Study results and limitations: In the analysis, some V segments, TRBV6-2 and TRBV6-3 included, were excluded as indistinguishable.

This clone was counted a few times. Its cognate antigen is unknown. The length of the CDR3 is 14 residues. V lost 7 bases to trimming and J lost 6 bases; unmatched junction nucleotides: 10. Germline values: CDR1 SGDLS, CDR2 YYNGEE. The study ran its PCR with 60 Vbeta and 13 Jbeta primers. Sequenced by immunoSEQ multiplex PCR; TCRdb stores in-frame clones only, minus some. The table lists fewer than 80,000 clones, roughly 80% of them singletons. V and J are TRBV9 and TRBJ2-1, with TRBD1 matching over 7 bases. Material: PBMCs. This receptor was taken from a woman between 35 and 50 years old in good health and CMV-seropositive. The CDR3 spells CASDRQGTVNEQFF. The CDR3 DNA is TGTGCCAGCGACAGACAGGGAACGGTCAATGAGCAGTTCTTC.